The clone carrying this T cell receptor beta chain occurred once. What it recognizes is unknown. The sample originates from a study of cytomegalovirus exposure and HLA in healthy donors. Across the study: Falling in the Caucasian-associated ancestry cluster were about four fifths of 350 to 400 genotyped donors.

All the people who gave samples were healthy bone marrow donors. PCR used 60 Vbeta primers and 13 Jbeta primers. The assay was immunoSEQ multiplex PCR, and TCRdb's table has in-frame clones only and misses some. The data contain about 170,000 clones, approximately 80% of them singletons. Study-wide points: Segments of the TCR beta V type were, in most cases, productive about 87% or about 30% of the time in an earlier analysis. A later analysis appeared to link common viral pathogens to several of the most significant clusters.

The CDR3 sequence is 14 residues long. Germline CDR1 SNHLY, CDR2 FYNNEI. V was clipped by 2 bases and J by 2 bases; unmatched bases: 1. Source material: PBMCs. The source is a woman between 50 and 59 years old in good health and CMV-seropositive. The V and J genes are TRBV2 and TRBJ2-7, with TRBD2 identical over 9 bases. This CDR3 reads CASSESGRPYEQYF. In DNA form, the CDR3 reads TGTGCCAGCAGTGAAAGCGGGAGGCCCTACGAGCAGTACTTC. Variable domain in full (rest from reference TRBV2 and TRBJ2-7): EPEVTQTPSHQVTQMGQEVILRCVPISNHLYFYWYRQILGQKVEFLVSFYNNEISEKSEIFDDQFSVERPDGSNFTLKIRSTKLEDSAMYFCASSESGRPYEQYFGPGTRLTVT.